These T cell receptor beta chains were read from a single sample in a study of blood T cells in healthy people across ages. TCRdb itself ran the 5' RACE reads through MiXCR, one entry per CDR3 protein. The table has approximately 1,000,000 distinct CDR3 sequences, around 43% seen once. Sequenced input: blood. The receptors derive from a woman aged 55-69 years in good health. CDR3s include the opening cysteine and the closing phenylalanine or tryptophan. The order of the fields is D gene, J gene, V gene, clone size, CDR3 DNA, CDR3 protein. The D gene is left open where the match is weak. Clone size is given for some rows only: seen once, a few or many times, or a class if the clone is expanded.

>TRBD2|TRBJ2-7|TRBV7-9|few
TGTGCCGGGAGGGACTCCTACAATGAGCAGTACTTC
CAGRDSYNEQYF
>-|TRBJ2-6|TRBV29-1|few
TGTGCGAGTGGGGGAGCTGGGGCCAACGTCCTGACTTTC
CASGGAGANVLTF
>-|TRBJ2-7|TRBV7-3|-
TGTGCCAGCAGCTTACGTGGTGGCAGCTCCCATCCCCTTAACTACGAGCAGTACTTC
CASSLRGGSSHPLNYEQYF
>TRBD2|TRBJ2-5|TRBV5-6|-
TGTGCCAGCAGCTTCCCCCTTTCTCGCGGGAGGGTGGGGGAGCAGTACTTC
CASSFPLSRGRVGEQYF
>TRBD2|TRBJ2-1|TRBV14|many
TGTGCCAGCAGCCCAAGATTCGGCGGGAGGGCCGACAATGAGCAGTTCTTC
CASSPRFGGRADNEQFF
>-|TRBJ2-4|TRBV5-5|-
TGTGCCACCGAAGGGTCCCTAGGGGCCAAAAACATTCAGTACTTC
CATEGSLGAKNIQYF
>-|TRBJ2-5|TRBV29-1|-
TGCAGCGTTAGCGTTCAAGAGACCCAGTACTTC
CSVSVQETQYF
>-|TRBJ1-5|TRBV4-1|-
TGCGCCAGCAGCCAAGAGAGAGGGGGTAGCAATCAGCCCCAGCATTTT
CASSQERGGSNQPQHF
>TRBD1|TRBJ1-2|TRBV7-8|-
TGTGCCAGCAGCTGGGCTGAGGACAGGGGGAAAGGCTACACCTTC
CASSWAEDRGKGYTF
>-|TRBJ2-5|TRBV7-6|-
TGTGCCAGCAGCTTATCAACAGGATACCAAGAGACCCAGTACTTC
CASSLSTGYQETQYF
>-|TRBJ2-4|TRBV5-1|once
TGCGCCAGCAGCTTGGGGGCGGACAGCTCGTGGGCCAAAAACATTCAGTACTTC
CASSLGADSSWAKNIQYF
>TRBD2|TRBJ2-1|TRBV5-1|-
TGCGCCAGCGGAGGACTAGCGGGAGTTTATGAGCAGTTCTTC
CASGGLAGVYEQFF